The present T cell receptor beta chain was sequenced within a study of shared clonotypes between healthy human individuals. On the study more broadly: A donor's plate count was three for CD4 naive and three for CD4 memory; CD8 naive had two and CD8 memory one.

Broader study findings: Since donors were few, the genetic and exposure-history diversity represented was limited. Deeper or shallower sequencing was expected to change how clonotypes are shared among donors.

CDR3 length: 13 amino acids. The germline V and J ends were trimmed by 3 bases and 7 bases, with 9 bases remaining between them. Germline V gene data show CDR1 as MDHEN and CDR2 as SYDVKM. Positively selected for CCR7, the CD45RO-negative cells used as naive CD8 cells excluded terminally differentiated effector memory CD45RA+ cells. In regard to this clone: Its specificity is unknown.

Assay: immunoSEQ multiplex PCR; the TCRdb copy retains only in-frame clones and omits some. The data contain around 2.1 million clones, just over 90% of them singletons. The sequenced sample consisted of naive CD8+ T cells from PBMCs. This chain joins TRBV28 and TRBJ1-4, with D perhaps matching TRBD1 (6 bases). The sequence derives from a man aged 18 to 29 in good health. Some clones in this sample may be carry-over from other donors' samples. The CDR3 DNA follows: TGTGCCAGCAGTTTGCGGGGGCCTGAAAAACTGTTTTTT. This sequence encodes CASSLRGPEKLFF.